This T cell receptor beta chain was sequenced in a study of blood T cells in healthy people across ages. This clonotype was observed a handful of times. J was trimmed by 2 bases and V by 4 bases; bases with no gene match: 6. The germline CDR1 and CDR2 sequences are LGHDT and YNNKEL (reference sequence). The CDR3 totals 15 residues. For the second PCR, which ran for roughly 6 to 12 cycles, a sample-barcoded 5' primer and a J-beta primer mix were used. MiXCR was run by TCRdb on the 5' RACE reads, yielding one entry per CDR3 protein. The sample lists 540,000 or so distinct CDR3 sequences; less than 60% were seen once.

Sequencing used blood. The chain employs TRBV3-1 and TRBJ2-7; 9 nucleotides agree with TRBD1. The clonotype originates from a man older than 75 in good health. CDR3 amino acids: CASSRRTGAPYEQYF. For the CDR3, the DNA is TGTGCCAGCAGCCGAAGGACAGGGGCGCCCTACGAGCAGTACTTC.